Presented here are 11 T cell receptor beta chains from one specimen sequenced in a study of Graves' ophthalmopathy and Graves' hyperthyroidism. RNA transcripts served as template for amplifying TCR beta CDR3 sequences. Second-round multiplex PCR followed a first-round RT-PCR using HTBI primers. TCRdb called the multiplex PCR reads again in MiXCR, with one record for every CDR3 protein. The data hold some 520,000 distinct CDR3 sequences, with 13% to 15% observed a single time. Sequencing was done on a sample of blood. The receptor set was obtained from a woman aged 25 to 39 with Graves' ophthalmopathy.

V usage is TRBV6-2 or TRBV6-3 and J usage is TRBJ1-1, with D possibly being TRBD1 (5 bases). CDR1 is MNHEY and CDR2 is SVGEGT in the germline V gene. V was shortened by 4 bases and J by 1 base, with 19 bases between the two germline ends. CDR3 length: 17 amino acids. As DNA, the CDR3 is TGTGCCAGCAGTTGGGATGGCGTCAGGGCCTGGAACACTGAAGCTTTCTTT. Encoded protein: CASSWDGVRAWNTEAFF.

This clonotype has ten or more counts. The V and J genes are TRBV7-2 and TRBJ2-7; D is undetermined. V lost 0 bases and J 3 bases, leaving 9 bases between the germline ends. Germline V CDR1 and CDR2: SGHTA, FQGNSA. The CDR3 totals 14 residues. CDR3 amino acids: CASSLAVSIYEQYF. DNA of the CDR3: TGTGCCAGCAGCTTAGCTGTCAGCATCTACGAGCAGTACTTC.

V is TRBV4-1 and J is TRBJ2-7; no clear D gene. The V and J ends lost 2 bases and 0 bases respectively, with 5 bases between them. The CDR3 totals 13 residues. Germline assignment: CDR1 MGHRA and CDR2 YSYEKL. The CDR3 spells CASSQTNSYEQYF. CDR3 sequence (DNA): TGCGCCAGCAGCCAAACGAACTCCTACGAGCAGTACTTC.

The sample holds many counts of this clonotype. The rearrangement uses TRBV6-2 or TRBV6-3 and TRBJ1-5; tentative D call: TRBD1 (5 bases). The germline V gene has CDR1 MNHEY and CDR2 SVGEGT. V lost 0 bases and J lost 7, with 10 bases in between. The CDR3 spans 14 residues. For the CDR3, the DNA is TGTGCCAGCAGTTACTCGGCAGGGTGGCAGCCCCAGCATTTT. This codes for CASSYSAGWQPQHF.

Many counts were recorded for this clonotype. The CDR3 protein is CASSIGQGQPQHF. CDR3 coding DNA: TGTGCCAGTAGTATTGGACAGGGCCAGCCCCAGCATTTT. The chain has TRBV19 and TRBJ1-5, with 8 bases identical to TRBD1. This CDR3 is 13 amino acids long. Germline lookup yields CDR1 LNHDA and CDR2 SQIVND (reference sequence). The trim removed 3 bases at V and 7 bases at J, leaving 2 bases unmatched.

This clonotype was seen at least ten times. This chain connects TRBV12-3 or TRBV12-4 to TRBJ1-2; 10 positions agree with TRBD1. Trimming took 5 bases from V and 7 from J; bases not matched to a gene: 10. This CDR3 is 15 amino acids long. The DNA of the CDR3 is TGTGCCAGCAGTCCGTCGGGACAGGGGACGTCTGGCTACACCTTC. Protein: CASSPSGQGTSGYTF.

This clonotype came up many times. The V and J genes are TRBV20-1 and TRBJ2-2; D unclear. The ends were cut back, 6 bases at V and 7 bases at J, with 9 bases in the middle. The CDR3 totals 11 residues. Looked up from germline, CDR1 is DFQATT and CDR2 is SNEGSKA (reference sequence). The DNA of the CDR3 is TGCAGTGCCGAAAGATACGGGGAGCTGTTTTTT. It yields the protein CSAERYGELFF.

This clonotype was seen at least ten times. The chain is built from TRBV7-2 and TRBJ2-7, with TRBD1 matching over 9 bases. Trimming took 3 bases from V and 2 from J; bases not matched to a gene: 5. The CDR3 extends over 15 amino acids. Germline V gene lookup returns CDR1 SGHTA and CDR2 FQGNSA. The CDR3, as DNA: TGTGCCAGCAGCTTCGGACAGGGGACAGCCTACGAGCAGTACTTC. Residues: CASSFGQGTAYEQYF.

The sample holds many counts of this clonotype. The chain links TRBV10-3 to TRBJ2-5, with D possibly being TRBD1 (6 bases). The length of the CDR3 is 15 residues. The germline gives CDR1 ENHRY, CDR2 SYGVKD. V was clipped by 0 bases and J by 5 bases, with 13 bases between them. DNA of the CDR3: TGTGCCATCAGTGAGTCCTACAGGGAGCAGGAGACCCAGTACTTC. The encoded protein is CAISESYREQETQYF.

This clonotype was seen repeatedly, ten times or more. V and J are TRBV11-2 and TRBJ2-7; a weak D match, TRBD1 (7 bases). Trimming stripped 2 bases from V and 3 bases from J, with 11 bases between. The CDR3 spans 14 residues. In germline, CDR1 is SGHAT, CDR2 FQNNGV. CDR3 nucleotides: TGTGCCAGCAGCTTAAGGCAGGGGGGCTACGAGCAGTACTTC. It yields the protein CASSLRQGGYEQYF.

This clonotype was detected ten times or more. V is TRBV27 and J is TRBJ1-2, with TRBD1 as a possible D gene (5 bases). The ends were cut back, 3 bases at V and 8 bases at J, with 16 bases in the middle. The CDR3 has 14 residues. CDR1 and CDR2 from the germline V gene are MNHEY and SMNVEV (reference sequence). The CDR3 DNA is TGTGCCAGCAGTTTTGACCAGGGTTACGGGGGCTACACCTTC. It yields the protein CASSFDQGYGGYTF.